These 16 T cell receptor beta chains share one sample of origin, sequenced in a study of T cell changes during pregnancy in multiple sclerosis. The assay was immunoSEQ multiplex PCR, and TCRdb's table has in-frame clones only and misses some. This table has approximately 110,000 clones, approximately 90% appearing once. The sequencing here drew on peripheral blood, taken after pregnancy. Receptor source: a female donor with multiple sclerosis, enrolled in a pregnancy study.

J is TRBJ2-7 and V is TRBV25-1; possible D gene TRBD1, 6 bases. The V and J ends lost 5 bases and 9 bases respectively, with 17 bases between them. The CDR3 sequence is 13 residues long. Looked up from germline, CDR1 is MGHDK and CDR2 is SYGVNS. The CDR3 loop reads CASSKLGAPGQYF. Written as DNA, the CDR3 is TGTGCCAGCAGTAAGTTGGGGGCGCCGGGGCAGTACTTC.

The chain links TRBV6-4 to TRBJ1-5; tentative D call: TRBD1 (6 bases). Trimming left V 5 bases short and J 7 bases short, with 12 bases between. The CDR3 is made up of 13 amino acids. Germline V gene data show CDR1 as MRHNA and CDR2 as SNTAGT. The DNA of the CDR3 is TGTGCCAGCAGTAGAGGGGGAGGGCAGCCCCAGCATTTT. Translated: CASSRGGGQPQHF.

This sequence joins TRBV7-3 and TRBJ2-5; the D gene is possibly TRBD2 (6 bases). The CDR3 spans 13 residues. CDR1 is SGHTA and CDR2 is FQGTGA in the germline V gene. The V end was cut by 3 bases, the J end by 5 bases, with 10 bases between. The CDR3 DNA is TGTGCCAGCAGCTTTTCGGCGGGGGAGACCCAGTACTTC. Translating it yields CASSFSAGETQYF.

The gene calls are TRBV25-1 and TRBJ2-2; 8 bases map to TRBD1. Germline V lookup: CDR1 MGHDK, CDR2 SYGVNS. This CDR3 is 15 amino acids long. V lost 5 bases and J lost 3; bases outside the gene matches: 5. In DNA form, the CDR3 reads TGTGCCAGCAGTCACGGACAGGGCCACACCGGGGAGCTGTTTTTT. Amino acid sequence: CASSHGQGHTGELFF.

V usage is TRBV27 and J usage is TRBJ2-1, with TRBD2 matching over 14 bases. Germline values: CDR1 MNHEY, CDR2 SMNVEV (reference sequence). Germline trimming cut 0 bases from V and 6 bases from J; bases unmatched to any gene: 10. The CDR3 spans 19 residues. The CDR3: CASSLSGLAGDYIGNEQFF. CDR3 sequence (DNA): TGTGCCAGCAGTTTATCGGGACTAGCGGGGGACTATATAGGCAATGAGCAGTTCTTC.

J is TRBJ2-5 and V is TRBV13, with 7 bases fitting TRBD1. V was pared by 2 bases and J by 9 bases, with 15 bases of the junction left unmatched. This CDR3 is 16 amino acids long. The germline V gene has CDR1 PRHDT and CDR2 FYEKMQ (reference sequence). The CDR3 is CASSLLRQGLSRAQYF. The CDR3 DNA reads TGTGCCAGCAGCTTATTACGACAGGGTCTATCACGGGCCCAGTACTTC. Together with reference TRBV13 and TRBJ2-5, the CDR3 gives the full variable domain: AAGVIQSPRHLIKEKRETATLKCYPIPRHDTVYWYQQGPGQDPQFLISFYEKMQSDKGSIPDRFSAQQFSDYHSELNMSSLELGDSALYFCASSLLRQGLSRAQYFGPGTRLLVL.

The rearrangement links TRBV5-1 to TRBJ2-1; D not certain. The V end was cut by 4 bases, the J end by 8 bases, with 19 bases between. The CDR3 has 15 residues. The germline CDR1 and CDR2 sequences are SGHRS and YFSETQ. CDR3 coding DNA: TGCGCCAGCAGCCGACGGCCTTCAGGTGGTGATGAGCAGTTCTTC. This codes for CASSRRPSGGDEQFF.

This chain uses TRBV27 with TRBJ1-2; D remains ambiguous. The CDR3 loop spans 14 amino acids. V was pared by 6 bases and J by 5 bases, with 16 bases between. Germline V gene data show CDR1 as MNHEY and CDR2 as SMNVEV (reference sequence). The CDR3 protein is CASSPAGTGYGYTF. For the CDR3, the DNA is TGTGCCAGCAGCCCGGCAGGTACTGGGTATGGCTACACCTTC.

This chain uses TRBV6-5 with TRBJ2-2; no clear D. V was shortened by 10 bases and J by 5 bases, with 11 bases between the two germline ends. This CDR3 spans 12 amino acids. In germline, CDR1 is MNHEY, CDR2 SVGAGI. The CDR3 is CATRSETGELFF. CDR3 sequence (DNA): TGTGCCACTCGATCCGAGACCGGGGAGCTGTTTTTT.

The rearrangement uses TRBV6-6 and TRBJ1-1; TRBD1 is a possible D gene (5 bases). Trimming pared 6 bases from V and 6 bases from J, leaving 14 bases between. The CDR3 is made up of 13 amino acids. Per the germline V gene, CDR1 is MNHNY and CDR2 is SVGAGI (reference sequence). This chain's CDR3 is CASSPLMGPEAFF. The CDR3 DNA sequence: TGTGCCAGCAGCCCGCTTATGGGGCCTGAAGCTTTCTTT.

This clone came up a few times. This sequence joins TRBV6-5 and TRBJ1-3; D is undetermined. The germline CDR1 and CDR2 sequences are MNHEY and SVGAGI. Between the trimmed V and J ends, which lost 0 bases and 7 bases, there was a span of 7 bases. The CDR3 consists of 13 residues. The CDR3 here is CASSYSGQNTIYF. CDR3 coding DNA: TGTGCCAGCAGTTACTCTGGGCAGAACACCATATATTTT.

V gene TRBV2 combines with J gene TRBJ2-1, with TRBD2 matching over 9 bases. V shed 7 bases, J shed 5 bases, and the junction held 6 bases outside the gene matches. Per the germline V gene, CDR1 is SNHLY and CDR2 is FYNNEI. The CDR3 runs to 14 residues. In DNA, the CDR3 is TGTGCCAGCATACGCGGGGGGGCGGACAATGAGCAGTTCTTC. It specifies CASIRGGADNEQFF.

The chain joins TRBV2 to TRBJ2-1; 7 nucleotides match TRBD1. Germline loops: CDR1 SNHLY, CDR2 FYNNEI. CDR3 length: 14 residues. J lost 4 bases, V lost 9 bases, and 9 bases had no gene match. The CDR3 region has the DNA TGTGCCAGTACCCGGGACAGTAAGTACAATGAGCAGTTCTTC. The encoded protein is CASTRDSKYNEQFF. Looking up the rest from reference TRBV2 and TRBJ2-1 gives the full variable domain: EPEVTQTPSHQVTQMGQEVILRCVPISNHLYFYWYRQILGQKVEFLVSFYNNEISEKSEIFDDQFSVERPDGSNFTLKIRSTKLEDSAMYFCASTRDSKYNEQFFGPGTRLTVL.

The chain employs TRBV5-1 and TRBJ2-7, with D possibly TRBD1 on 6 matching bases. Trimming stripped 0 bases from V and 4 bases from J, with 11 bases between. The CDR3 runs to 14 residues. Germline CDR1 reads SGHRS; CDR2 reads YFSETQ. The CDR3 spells CASSLDRAPYEQYF. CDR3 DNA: TGCGCCAGCAGCTTGGACAGGGCCCCATACGAGCAGTACTTC.

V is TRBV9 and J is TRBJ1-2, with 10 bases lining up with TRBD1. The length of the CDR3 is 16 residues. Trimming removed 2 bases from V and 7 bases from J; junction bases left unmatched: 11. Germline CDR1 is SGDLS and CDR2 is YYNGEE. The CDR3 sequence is CASSVGTGDLTGGYTF. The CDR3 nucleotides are TGTGCCAGCAGCGTGGGGACAGGGGATCTCACGGGTGGCTACACCTTC.

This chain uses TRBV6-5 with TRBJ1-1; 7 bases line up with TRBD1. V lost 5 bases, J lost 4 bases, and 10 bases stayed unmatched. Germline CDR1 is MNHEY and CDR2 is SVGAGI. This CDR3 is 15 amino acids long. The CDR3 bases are TGTGCCAGCAGTCAACCGCGCACAGGGGTCACTGAAGCTTTCTTT. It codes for CASSQPRTGVTEAFF.